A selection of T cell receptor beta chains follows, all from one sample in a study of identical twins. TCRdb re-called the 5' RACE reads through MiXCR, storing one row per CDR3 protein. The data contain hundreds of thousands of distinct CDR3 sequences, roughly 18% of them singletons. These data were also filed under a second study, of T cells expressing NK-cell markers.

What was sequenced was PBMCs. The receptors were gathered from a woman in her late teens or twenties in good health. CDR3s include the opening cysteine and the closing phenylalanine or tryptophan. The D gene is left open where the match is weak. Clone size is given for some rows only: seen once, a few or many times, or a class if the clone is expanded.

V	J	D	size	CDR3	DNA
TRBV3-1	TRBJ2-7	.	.	CASSRETLSSYEQYF	TGTGCCAGCAGCCGAGAGACCCTCAGCTCCTACGAGCAGTACTTC
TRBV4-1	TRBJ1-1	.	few	CASSQDAGSNTEAFF	TGCGCCAGCAGCCAAGACGCGGGGAGCAACACTGAAGCTTTCTTT
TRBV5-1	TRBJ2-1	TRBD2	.	CASSLVPSGSYEQFF	TGCGCCAGCAGCTTGGTGCCTAGCGGGAGTTATGAGCAGTTCTTC
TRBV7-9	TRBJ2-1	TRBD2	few	CASSLRRLAGADEQFF	TGTGCCAGCAGCTTACGGAGACTAGCGGGAGCCGATGAGCAGTTCTTC
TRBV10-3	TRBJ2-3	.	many	CAISGAWRTDTQYF	TGTGCCATCAGTGGCGCCTGGAGGACAGATACGCAGTATTTT
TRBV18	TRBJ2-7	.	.	CASSPGTNYEQYF	TGTGCCAGCTCGCCCGGGACCAACTACGAGCAGTACTTC
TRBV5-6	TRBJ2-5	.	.	CASSRHGTYQETQYF	TGTGCCAGCAGCCGCCACGGGACTTACCAAGAGACCCAGTACTTC
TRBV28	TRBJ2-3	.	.	CASSGGPYSALPADTQYF	TGTGCCAGCAGTGGGGGCCCTTACTCCGCGCTACCCGCAGATACGCAGTATTTT
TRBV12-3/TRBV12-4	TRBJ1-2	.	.	CASSWVRVGEGYTF	TGTGCCAGCAGTTGGGTCCGGGTTGGGGAAGGCTACACCTTC
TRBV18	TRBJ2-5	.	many	CASSPTETQYF	TGTGCCAGCTCACCAACCGAGACCCAGTACTTC
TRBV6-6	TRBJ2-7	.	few	CASSYGGNEQYF	TGTGCCAGCAGTTACGGGGGGAACGAGCAGTACTTC
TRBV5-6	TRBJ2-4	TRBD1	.	CASSPQGPGKNIQYF	TGTGCCAGCAGCCCACAGGGGCCCGGGAAAAACATTCAGTACTTC
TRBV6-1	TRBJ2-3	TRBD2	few	CASSQSGETVADTQYF	TGTGCCAGCAGTCAAAGCGGGGAGACCGTCGCAGATACGCAGTATTTT
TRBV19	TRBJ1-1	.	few	CASSIDRVNTEAFF	TGTGCCAGTAGTATAGATAGGGTGAACACTGAAGCTTTCTTT
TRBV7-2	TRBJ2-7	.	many	CASSLDRQGYEQYF	TGTGCCAGCAGCTTAGATAGGCAGGGGTACGAGCAGTACTTC
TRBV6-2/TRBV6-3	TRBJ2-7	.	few	CASKRRAAEQYF	TGTGCCAGTAAACGGAGAGCTGCCGAGCAGTACTTC
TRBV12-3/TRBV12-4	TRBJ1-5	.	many	CASSPRGSNQPQHF	TGTGCCAGCAGCCCCCGGGGTAGCAATCAGCCCCAGCATTTT
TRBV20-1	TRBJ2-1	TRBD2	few	CSARISGSDNEQFF	TGCAGTGCTAGAATTAGCGGGAGCGACAATGAGCAGTTCTTC
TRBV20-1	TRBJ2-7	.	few	CSARTYYEQYF	TGCAGTGCTAGGACTTACTACGAGCAGTACTTC
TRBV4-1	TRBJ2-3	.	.	CASSQVVLRPDTQYF	TGCGCCAGCAGCCAAGTTGTCCTGCGCCCAGATACGCAGTATTTT
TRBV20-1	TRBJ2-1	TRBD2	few	CSARLAGRSYNEQFF	TGCAGTGCTAGACTAGCGGGGCGCTCCTACAATGAGCAGTTCTTC
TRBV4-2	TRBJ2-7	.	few	CASSQGIAALYEQYF	TGTGCCAGCAGCCAAGGGATTGCGGCACTATACGAGCAGTACTTC
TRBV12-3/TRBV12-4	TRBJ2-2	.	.	CASRKASGLYTGELFF	TGTGCCAGCAGGAAAGCATCGGGACTCTACACCGGGGAGCTGTTTTTT
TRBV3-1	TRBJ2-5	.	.	CASSQEGGTAQYF	TGTGCCAGCAGCCAAGAAGGGGGGACGGCCCAGTACTTC
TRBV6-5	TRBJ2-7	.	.	CASSYSRRGGYEQYF	TGTGCCAGCAGTTACTCCCGTAGGGGGGGTTACGAGCAGTACTTC
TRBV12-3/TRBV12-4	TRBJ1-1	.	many	CASTRPGEGNTEAFF	TGTGCCAGCACCCGACCCGGGGAGGGGAACACTGAAGCTTTCTTT
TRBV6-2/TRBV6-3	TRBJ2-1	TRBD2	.	CASSYTKTSGSHEQFF	TGTGCCAGCAGTTATACGAAAACTAGCGGGAGCCATGAGCAGTTCTTC
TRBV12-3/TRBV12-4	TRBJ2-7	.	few	CASTSQRSYEQYF	TGTGCCAGCACAAGTCAGCGTTCCTACGAGCAGTACTTC
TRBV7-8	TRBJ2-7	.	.	CASSSNRDSEQYF	TGTGCCAGCAGCTCCAACCGGGACTCCGAGCAGTACTTC
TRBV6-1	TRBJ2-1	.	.	CASLSHGSGNEQFF	TGTGCCAGCCTTTCACATGGGTCGGGCAATGAGCAGTTCTTC
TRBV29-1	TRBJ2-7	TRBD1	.	CPVPGQDKRYEQYF	TGCCCCGTACCGGGACAGGATAAAAGATACGAGCAGTACTTC
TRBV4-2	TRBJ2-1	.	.	CASSQVYPADNEQFF	TGTGCCAGCAGCCAAGTTTACCCGGCAGACAATGAGCAGTTCTTC
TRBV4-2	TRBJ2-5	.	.	CASSQDVETQYF	TGTGCCAGCAGCCAAGATGTGGAGACCCAGTACTTC
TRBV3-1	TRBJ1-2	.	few	CASSQVRFGYTF	TGTGCCAGCAGCCAAGTCCGTTTCGGCTACACCTTC
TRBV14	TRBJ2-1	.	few	CASSQVKGDPYNEQFF	TGTGCCAGCAGCCAAGTTAAAGGGGATCCCTACAATGAGCAGTTCTTC
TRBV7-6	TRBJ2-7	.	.	CASSRSGFYEQYF	TGTGCCAGCAGTAGGTCAGGATTCTACGAGCAGTACTTC
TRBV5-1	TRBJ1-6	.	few	CASRVDRSSYNSPLHF	TGCGCCAGCAGGGTCGACAGGAGCTCCTATAATTCACCCCTCCACTTT
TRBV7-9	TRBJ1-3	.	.	CASSSSSGGLSGNTIYF	TGTGCCAGCAGCTCCTCTTCCGGCGGTCTCTCTGGAAACACCATATATTTT